These 10 T cell receptor beta chains originate from one sample sequenced in a study of blood T cell repertoires in COVID-19. Data came from immunoSEQ multiplex PCR; TCRdb stores just in-frame clones and leaves some out. In the table there are hundreds of thousands of clones, 75% to 85% of which are singletons. Sequencing was done on a sample of peripheral blood. The receptors originated from a man in his fifties or sixties with COVID-19, enrolled during active disease.

This chain uses TRBV27 with TRBJ2-7, with 7 bases aligning to TRBD1. V gave up 7 bases and J gave up 2 bases; unmatched junction bases: 11. Per the germline V gene, CDR1 is MNHEY and CDR2 is SMNVEV (reference sequence). The CDR3 sequence is 15 residues long. The CDR3 sequence is CASTSRGQGPYEQYF. The CDR3, as DNA: TGTGCCAGCACTTCTAGGGGGCAGGGGCCCTACGAGCAGTACTTC.

The sample holds a few counts of this clone. The chain uses TRBV27 and TRBJ2-1, with 7 bases aligning to TRBD2. V dropped 7 bases and J dropped 16; count of bases not matched to a gene: 13. The germline gives CDR1 MNHEY, CDR2 SMNVEV (reference sequence). The CDR3 sequence is 12 residues long. The CDR3 is CASKTGGRGLFF. In nucleotides, the CDR3 is TGTGCCAGCAAAACTGGCGGGCGGGGGTTATTCTTC.

V gene TRBV11-2 combines with J gene TRBJ1-6, with 8 positions matching TRBD1. The CDR3 extends over 16 amino acids. The V and J ends lost 4 bases and 4 bases, in that order; junction bases with no gene match: 6. Germline V gene lookup returns CDR1 SGHAT and CDR2 FQNNGV. The CDR3 here is CASSSAGQGYNSPLHF. DNA of the CDR3: TGTGCCAGCAGCTCGGCCGGACAGGGTTATAATTCACCCCTCCACTTT.

There are a few counts of this clone. The chain has TRBV30 and TRBJ1-4; TRBD1 might be the D (6 bases). This CDR3 has 13 amino acids. The germline CDR1 and CDR2 sequences are GTSNPN and SVGIG (reference sequence). Between the trimmed V and J ends, which lost 8 bases and 5 bases, there was a span of 15 bases. CDR3 protein: CAVEDRGNEKLFF. In DNA, the CDR3 is TGTGCCGTAGAAGATAGGGGGAATGAAAAACTGTTTTTT.

V gene TRBV9 combines with J gene TRBJ2-1; TRBD1 matches 7 bases. Germline lookup yields CDR1 SGDLS and CDR2 YYNGEE. The CDR3 sequence is 15 residues long. Unmatched junction bases numbered 3, after V lost 3 bases and J lost 0 bases. The CDR3 coding sequence is TGTGCCAGCAGCGGGACAGGCCTCTCCTACAATGAGCAGTTCTTC. It is translated as CASSGTGLSYNEQFF.

The J gene is TRBJ1-6, the V gene TRBV5-1; D is undetermined. The germline gives CDR1 SGHRS, CDR2 YFSETQ. V lost 0 bases, J lost 0 bases, and 10 bases lay in between. This CDR3 is 17 amino acids long. CDR3 protein: CASSLAGYNSYNSPLHF. In DNA, the CDR3 is TGCGCCAGCAGCTTGGCCGGGTACAACTCCTATAATTCACCCCTCCACTTT.

This chain connects TRBV30 to TRBJ1-4; 10 bases agree with TRBD1. Per germline, CDR1 GTSNPN and CDR2 SVGIG (reference sequence). After removal of 0 bases from V and 8 bases from J, the junction contained 6 bases not matched to a gene. The CDR3 consists of 15 residues. CDR3 bases: TGTGCCTGGAGTGTAAGGACAGGGGGACGAGAAAAACTGTTTTTT. Residues: CAWSVRTGGREKLFF. The full variable domain, with the rest looked up from reference TRBV30 and TRBJ1-4, is SQTIHQWPATLVQPVGSPLSLECTVEGTSNPNLYWYRQAAGRGLQLLFYSVGIGQISSEVPQNLSASRPQDRQFILSSKKLLLSDSGFYLCAWSVRTGGREKLFFGSGTQLSVL.

This chain uses TRBV11-2 with TRBJ2-4, with 9 bases that match TRBD1. The trim removed 5 bases at V and 4 bases at J, leaving 9 bases unmatched. This CDR3 spans 16 amino acids. The germline V gene has CDR1 SGHAT and CDR2 FQNNGV. The CDR3 DNA follows: TGTGCCAGCAGCGGACGACAGGGGGGCTCAAAAAACATTCAGTACTTC. It yields the protein CASSGRQGGSKNIQYF.

This chain links TRBV5-1 with TRBJ2-1; 7 bases map to TRBD2. The CDR3 consists of 15 residues. Trimming at V came to 0 bases and at J to 3 bases, leaving 3 bases not matched to a gene. Per germline, CDR1 SGHRS and CDR2 YFSETQ. The CDR3 bases are TGCGCCAGCAGCTTGGCAGGCGGGGGCTACAATGAGCAGTTCTTC. It encodes CASSLAGGGYNEQFF.

This clone was seen just once. The chain joins TRBV5-8 to TRBJ1-1, with TRBD1 as a possible D gene (5 bases). Germline CDR1 is SGHTS and CDR2 is YDEGEE. There are 12 residues in the CDR3. Between the trimmed V and J ends, which lost 0 bases and 10 bases, there was a span of 10 bases. CDR3: CASSLAEGRAFF. The DNA for the CDR3 is TGTGCCAGCAGCTTGGCGGAGGGGCGAGCTTTCTTT.